This T cell receptor (beta chain) was identified during a study of T cells after yellow fever vaccination. Study background: Fractions of low cell number were prepared using SMART-Seq v4 Ultra Low Input. Study-level points and caveats: A small share of clonotypes appeared in both CD4 and CD8 compartments. Abundant clonotypes from the bulk population could have been carried over as contaminants into FACS-sorted repertoires.

Germline assignment: CDR1 SEHNR and CDR2 FQNEAQ (reference sequence). The V end was cut by 1 base, the J end by 2 bases, with 6 bases between. This CDR3 contains 14 residues. In making TCR cDNA, 5'RACE template switching added a universal primer site and UMIs to it. In TCRdb, the 5' RACE reads were re-called with MiXCR into one record per CDR3 protein. The data contain a few hundred thousand distinct CDR3 sequences, roughly 8.7% of them singletons. This clonotype was seen at least ten times. Its specificity is not known. This sample comprised CD4+ T cells sorted from PBMCs, obtained 5 days after the yellow fever booster vaccination. The receptor was derived from a man aged 18 to 35 who received the YFV17D yellow fever vaccine. The rearrangement links TRBV7-9 to TRBJ1-5, with unresolved D. The CDR3 here is CASSLGVGNQPQHF. In DNA form, the CDR3 reads TGTGCCAGCAGCTTAGGGGTTGGCAATCAGCCCCAGCATTTT.